This TCR beta chain was obtained from a study of blood T cells in healthy people across ages. Study-wide background: Template switching captured about one barcoded beta molecule per two T cells. Regarding the study as a whole: In these data, TCR beta diversity tracked strongly with naive T cell percentage. Per million T cells, TCR beta diversity dropped about linearly as age rose.

Staff drew about 10 milliliters of peripheral blood from each donor. Comment on this clonotype: Its specificity is not known.

For the second PCR, which ran for 7 to 11 cycles, a sample-barcoded 5' primer and a J-beta primer mix were used. TCRdb reprocessed the 5' RACE reads via MiXCR and lists one record per CDR3 protein. The sample records approximately 1,100,000 distinct CDR3 sequences, 35% to 55% being singletons. This sequence was found in a woman aged 60 to 75 in good health. Sequenced material: blood.

The CDR3 loop reads CTNSSPGAVFGRDNEQFF. The CDR3 nucleotides read TGTACCAACAGCTCTCCGGGGGCGGTCTTCGGACGCGACAATGAGCAGTTCTTC. The chain recombines TRBV7-9 with TRBJ2-1, with D possibly being TRBD1 or TRBD2 (6 bases each). The CDR3 has 18 amino acids. Per the germline V gene, CDR1 is SEHNR and CDR2 is FQNEAQ (reference sequence).